These 20 T cell receptor beta chains were sequenced from one sample in a study of control samples from healthy donors and cancer patients. This table comes from immunoSEQ multiplex PCR, and its TCRdb copy is limited to in-frame clones, with some not included. The table has some 120,000 clones, about 88% seen once. Sequencing input: blood. The receptors derive from a woman aged 70-85 years in good health.

The CDR3 bases are TGCGCCAGCAGCCAAGATGTGCCAGGGGCGAACACTGAAGCTTTCTTT. It encodes CASSQDVPGANTEAFF. The chain employs TRBV4-3 and TRBJ1-1; possibly TRBD1 for D (6 bases). The CDR3 runs to 16 residues. Trimming removed 0 bases at V and 1 base at J, with 12 bases between. Germline CDR1 is LGHNA and CDR2 is YSLEER.

This clone was observed once. CDR3 bases: TGTGCCAGCAGTTACGCCTACGAGCAGTACTTC. As protein: CASSYAYEQYF. The chain couples TRBV27 to TRBJ2-7; D is unclear. V was trimmed by 4 bases and J by 2 bases, leaving 3 bases between them. Looked up from germline, CDR1 is MNHEY and CDR2 is SMNVEV (reference sequence). The CDR3 loop spans 11 amino acids.

CDR3 DNA: TGTGCCAGTAGTGTGGGGGTAATGAACACTGAAGCTTTCTTT. This encodes CASSVGVMNTEAFF. This rearrangement joins TRBV19 to TRBJ1-1, with D possibly matching TRBD1 (5 bases). Trimming pared 5 bases from V and 0 bases from J, leaving 10 bases between. CDR3 length equals 14 residues. Germline assignment: CDR1 LNHDA and CDR2 SQIVND (reference sequence). The whole variable domain, filled in from reference TRBV19 and TRBJ1-1, reads DGGITQSPKYLFRKEGQNVTLSCEQNLNHDAMYWYRQDPGQGLRLIYYSQIVNDFQKGDIAEGYSVSREKKESFPLTVTSAQKNPTAFYLCASSVGVMNTEAFFGQGTRLTVV.

The chain recombines TRBV11-2 with TRBJ2-1; 8 nucleotides agree with TRBD2. The CDR3 covers 11 residues. V dropped 4 bases and J dropped 14; count of bases not matched to a gene: 4. Germline V gene lookup returns CDR1 SGHAT and CDR2 FQNNGV. The CDR3, as DNA: TGTGCCAGCAGCTCGGGGGGGAACGAGTTCTTC. It is translated as CASSSGGNEFF.

The V call is TRBV29-1, the J call TRBJ2-7; D possibly corresponds to TRBD2 (5 bases). V lost 7 bases to trimming and J lost 3 bases, with 13 bases between them. The CDR3 runs to 12 residues. Germline V gives CDR1 SQVTM, CDR2 ANQGSEA. The CDR3, as DNA: TGCAGCGCCCTCGACGGGATCTACGAGCAGTACTTC. It encodes CSALDGIYEQYF.

This clone was detected a few times. This rearrangement joins TRBV5-1 to TRBJ2-1; D unclear. In germline, CDR1 is SGHRS, CDR2 YFSETQ. The CDR3 extends over 16 amino acids. V dropped 4 bases and J dropped 7 bases, with 21 bases sitting between them. CDR3 nucleotides: TGCGCCAGCAGCAGTGGTCTCGGCGGCCTAGGGAATGAGCAGTTCTTC. Protein product: CASSSGLGGLGNEQFF.

The chain combines TRBV4-3 with TRBJ2-5; TRBD2 aligns across 9 bases. The CDR3 sequence is 19 residues long. The V gene's germline CDR1 is LGHNA and CDR2 YSLEER. Unmatched junction bases numbered 19, after V lost 4 bases and J lost 4 bases. CDR3 protein: CASSPHSGGAGGLGETQYF. CDR3 coding DNA: TGCGCCAGCAGCCCTCACTCAGGGGGTGCGGGGGGGCTCGGAGAGACCCAGTACTTC.

The chain employs TRBV13 and TRBJ2-1, with 9 bases that match TRBD2. The CDR3 is made up of 15 amino acids. V lost 4 bases, J lost 3 bases, and 4 bases stayed unmatched. Germline V lookup: CDR1 PRHDT, CDR2 FYEKMQ (reference sequence). The CDR3 bases are TGTGCCAGCAGCTCACGACTAGCGGACTACAATGAGCAGTTCTTC. Its protein is CASSSRLADYNEQFF.

The chain couples TRBV11-1 to TRBJ1-2, with TRBD1 as a possible D gene (6 bases). The CDR3 consists of 14 residues. V lost 3 bases, J lost 2 bases, and 10 bases lay in between. Germline V gene lookup returns CDR1 SGHAT and CDR2 FQDESV (reference sequence). CDR3: CASSLNRVNYGYTF. CDR3 DNA: TGTGCCAGCAGCTTGAACAGGGTCAACTATGGCTACACCTTC. Full variable domain (missing parts from reference TRBV11-1 and TRBJ1-2): EAEVAQSPRYKITEKSQAVAFWCDPISGHATLYWYRQILGQGPELLVQFQDESVVDDSQLPKDRFSAERLKGVDSTLKIQPAELGDSAMYLCASSLNRVNYGYTFGSGTRLTVV.

The chain couples TRBV18 to TRBJ1-5; perhaps TRBD1 as D (6 bases). CDR3 length equals 17 residues. Trimming left V 1 base short and J 1 base short, with 14 bases between. Germline V lookup: CDR1 KGHSH, CDR2 LQKENI. The CDR3, as DNA: TGTGCCAGCTCACCACGGCAGGGGCAGGGGAGCAATCAGCCCCAGCATTTT. Translated, it gives CASSPRQGQGSNQPQHF. Full variable domain (remainder filled in from reference TRBV18 and TRBJ1-5): NAGVMQNPRHLVRRRGQEARLRCSPMKGHSHVYWYRQLPEEGLKFMVYLQKENIIDESGMPKERFSAEFPKEGPSILRIQQVVRGDSAAYFCASSPRQGQGSNQPQHFGDGTRLSIL.

The chain combines TRBV14 with TRBJ1-3, with unresolved D. Germline loops: CDR1 SGHDN, CDR2 FVKESK. This CDR3 contains 16 residues. Deletions cut 1 base from V and 0 bases from J, with 10 bases between. The CDR3 DNA reads TGTGCCAGCAGCCAAGTGGGAGGAAACTCTGGAAACACCATATATTTT. Translated, it gives CASSQVGGNSGNTIYF.

The J gene is TRBJ2-2, the V gene TRBV24-1; D is unresolved. Germline V lookup: CDR1 KGHDR, CDR2 SFDVKD. The CDR3 has 15 amino acids. Trimming removed 6 bases from V and 0 bases from J, with 10 bases in between. The CDR3 DNA sequence: TGTGCCACCAGTCCCTCAGGACCGAACACCGGGGAGCTGTTTTTT. Translating it yields CATSPSGPNTGELFF.

V usage is TRBV5-5 and J usage is TRBJ1-1; possibly TRBD1 for D (6 bases). V lost 3 bases and J 10 bases, leaving 16 bases between the germline ends. The germline V gene encodes CDR1 SGHKS and CDR2 YYEKEE (reference sequence). CDR3 length equals 13 residues. The CDR3 nucleotides are TGTGCCAGCAGCTCCTCAGGGGTGACTCGAGCTTTCTTT. Translating gives CASSSSGVTRAFF. The full variable domain, with the rest looked up from reference TRBV5-5 and TRBJ1-1, is DAGVTQSPTHLIKTRGQQVTLRCSPISGHKSVSWYQQVLGQGPQFIFQYYEKEERGRGNFPDRFSARQFPNYSSELNVNALLLGDSALYLCASSSSGVTRAFFGQGTRLTVV.

The chain has TRBV27 and TRBJ2-1, with D unclear. With 3 bases removed from V and 0 bases from J, the gap between germline ends came to 15 bases. The CDR3 totals 17 residues. Looked up from germline, CDR1 is MNHEY and CDR2 is SMNVEV (reference sequence). CDR3 sequence: CASSLATPARSYNEQFF. CDR3 bases: TGTGCCAGCAGTTTGGCGACGCCCGCTCGCTCCTACAATGAGCAGTTCTTC.

The chain joins TRBV5-6 to TRBJ2-5; D may correspond to TRBD1 or TRBD2 (6 bases each). This CDR3 has 15 residues. CDR1 and CDR2 from the germline V gene are SGHDT and YYEEEE. Deletions cut 4 bases from V and 2 bases from J, with 15 bases between. CDR3 bases: TGTGCCAGCAGCGCCCCAGGGGCGGGGCAAGAGACCCAGTACTTC. Protein sequence: CASSAPGAGQETQYF.

V gene TRBV11-2 combines with J gene TRBJ1-2, with a weak D call TRBD1 (6 bases). Looked up from germline, CDR1 is SGHAT and CDR2 is FQNNGV. Trimming stripped 5 bases from V and 2 bases from J, with 15 bases between. The CDR3 loop spans 15 amino acids. The CDR3 coding sequence is TGTGCCAGCAGCCCCACCCAACAGGGAAACTATGGCTACACCTTC. The encoded protein is CASSPTQQGNYGYTF.

The V call is TRBV4-3, the J call TRBJ2-3; D not resolved. Germline assignment: CDR1 LGHNA and CDR2 YSLEER. The CDR3 totals 13 residues. V shed 5 bases and J shed 6 bases, with 12 bases lying between them. This CDR3 is CASSWDPTDTQYF. The CDR3 DNA reads as TGCGCCAGCAGCTGGGATCCCACTGATACGCAGTATTTT.

The V and J genes are TRBV10-1 and TRBJ2-7, with 9 bases aligning to TRBD2. This CDR3 is built from 14 residues. Trimming took 7 bases from V and 2 from J; bases not matched to a gene: 6. The germline V gene encodes CDR1 WNHNN and CDR2 SYGVQD (reference sequence). The CDR3 region has the DNA TGCGCCAGCACCTTAGCGGGGGTGCCCTACGAGCAGTACTTC. It translates to CASTLAGVPYEQYF.

The V gene is TRBV7-9, the J gene TRBJ2-1; 9 bases are a match to TRBD1. Germline V CDR1 and CDR2: SEHNR, FQNEAQ (reference sequence). This CDR3 has 16 residues. The trim removed 5 bases at V and 2 bases at J, leaving 7 bases unmatched. CDR3 region: CASSPLRDRAYNEQFF. In nucleotides, the CDR3 is TGTGCCAGCAGCCCCCTCCGGGACAGGGCCTACAATGAGCAGTTCTTC.

This rearrangement joins TRBV7-2 to TRBJ2-7; no firm D call. This CDR3 region has 11 residues. Germline V CDR1 and CDR2: SGHTA, FQGNSA. V was trimmed by 2 bases and J by 5 bases, leaving 4 bases between them. CDR3 protein: CASSLSHEQYF. DNA of the CDR3: TGTGCCAGCAGCTTAAGTCACGAGCAGTACTTC.